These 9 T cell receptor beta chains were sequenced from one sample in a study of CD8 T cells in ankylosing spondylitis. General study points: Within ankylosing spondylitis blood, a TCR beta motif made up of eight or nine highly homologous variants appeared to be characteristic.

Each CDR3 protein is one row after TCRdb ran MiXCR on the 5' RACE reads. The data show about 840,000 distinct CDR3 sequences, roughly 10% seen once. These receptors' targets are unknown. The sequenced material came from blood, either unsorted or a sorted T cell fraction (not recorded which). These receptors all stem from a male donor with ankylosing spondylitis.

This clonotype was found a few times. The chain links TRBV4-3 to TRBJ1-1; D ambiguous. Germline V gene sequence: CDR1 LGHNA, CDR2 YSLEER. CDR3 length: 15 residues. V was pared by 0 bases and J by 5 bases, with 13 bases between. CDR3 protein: CASSQETNPGTEAFF. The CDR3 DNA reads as TGCGCCAGCAGCCAAGAAACTAACCCGGGTACTGAAGCTTTCTTT.

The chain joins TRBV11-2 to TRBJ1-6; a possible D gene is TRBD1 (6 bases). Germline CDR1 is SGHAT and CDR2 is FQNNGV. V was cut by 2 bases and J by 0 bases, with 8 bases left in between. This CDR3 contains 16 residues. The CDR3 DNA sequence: TGTGCCAGCAGCTTAAGAGGGGGCTCCTATAATTCACCCCTCCACTTT. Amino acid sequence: CASSLRGGSYNSPLHF.

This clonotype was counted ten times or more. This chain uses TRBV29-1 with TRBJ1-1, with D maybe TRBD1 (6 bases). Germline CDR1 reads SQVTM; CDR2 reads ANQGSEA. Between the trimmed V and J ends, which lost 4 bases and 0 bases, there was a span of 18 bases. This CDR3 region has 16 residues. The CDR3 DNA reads TGCAGCGTTGGGGCCTCCCATGGGGACATGAACACTGAAGCTTTCTTT. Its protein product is CSVGASHGDMNTEAFF.

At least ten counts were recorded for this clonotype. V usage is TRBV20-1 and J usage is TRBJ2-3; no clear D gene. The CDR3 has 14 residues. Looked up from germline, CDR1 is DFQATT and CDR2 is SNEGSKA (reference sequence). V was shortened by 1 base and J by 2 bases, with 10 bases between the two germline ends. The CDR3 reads CSARGRLYTDTQYF. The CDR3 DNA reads TGCAGTGCTAGAGGGCGGTTGTACACAGATACGCAGTATTTT.

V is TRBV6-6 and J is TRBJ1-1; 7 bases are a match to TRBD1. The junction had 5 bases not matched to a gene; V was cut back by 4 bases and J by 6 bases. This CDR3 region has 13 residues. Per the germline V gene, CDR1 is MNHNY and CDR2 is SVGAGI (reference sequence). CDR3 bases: TGTGCCAGCAGTTTGACAGGGCCCGCTGAAGCTTTCTTT. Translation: CASSLTGPAEAFF.

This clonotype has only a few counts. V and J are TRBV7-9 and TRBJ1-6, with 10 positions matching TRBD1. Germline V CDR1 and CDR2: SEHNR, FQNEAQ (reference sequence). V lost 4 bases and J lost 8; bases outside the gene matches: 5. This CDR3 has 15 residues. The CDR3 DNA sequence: TGTGCCAGCAGCTCTCCGGGACAGGGGCATTCACCCCTCCACTTT. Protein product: CASSSPGQGHSPLHF.

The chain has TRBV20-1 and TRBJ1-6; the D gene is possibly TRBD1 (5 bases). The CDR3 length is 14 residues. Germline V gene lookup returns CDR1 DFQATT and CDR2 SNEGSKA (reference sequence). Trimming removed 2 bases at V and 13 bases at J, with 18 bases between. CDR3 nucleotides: TGCAGTGCTAGATTGGGGGGTCAAAATTTCCCCCTCCACTTT. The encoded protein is CSARLGGQNFPLHF.

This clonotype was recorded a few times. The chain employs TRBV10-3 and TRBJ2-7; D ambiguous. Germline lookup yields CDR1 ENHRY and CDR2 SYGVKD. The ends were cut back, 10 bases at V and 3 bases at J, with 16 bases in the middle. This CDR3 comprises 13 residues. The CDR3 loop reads CATQTTQGYEQYF. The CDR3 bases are TGTGCCACCCAAACAACCCAAGGCTACGAGCAGTACTTC.

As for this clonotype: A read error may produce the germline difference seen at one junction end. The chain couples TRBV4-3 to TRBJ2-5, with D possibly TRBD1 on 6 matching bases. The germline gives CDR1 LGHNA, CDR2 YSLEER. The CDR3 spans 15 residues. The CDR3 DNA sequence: TGCGCCAGCAGCCAGTCCGGGACACCTCAAGGGACCCAGTACTTC. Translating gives CASSQSGTPQGTQYF.